These 9 T cell receptor beta chains originate from one sample sequenced in a study of blood T cell repertoires in COVID-19. Repertoires were generated with immunoSEQ multiplex PCR, while TCRdb's copy carries only in-frame clones and drops some. The data contain 380,000 or so clones, more than 70% of them singletons. What was sequenced was peripheral blood. The receptors shown here come from a man aged 35 to 55 with acute or convalescent COVID-19.

This CDR3 is CASSHREGQSTQYF. CDR3 in DNA: TGTGCCAGTAGCCACAGGGAAGGGCAGTCCACCCAGTACTTC. The V call is TRBV19, the J call TRBJ2-5; TRBD1 is a possible D gene (6 bases). The CDR3 has 14 amino acids. From germline, CDR1 is LNHDA and CDR2 SQIVND (reference sequence). The germline V and J ends were trimmed by 6 bases and 8 bases, with 19 bases remaining between them. Full variable domain (outside the CDR3, taken from reference TRBV19 and TRBJ2-5): DGGITQSPKYLFRKEGQNVTLSCEQNLNHDAMYWYRQDPGQGLRLIYYSQIVNDFQKGDIAEGYSVSREKKESFPLTVTSAQKNPTAFYLCASSHREGQSTQYFGPGTRLLVL.

The chain carries TRBV2 and TRBJ2-5; 9 bases align to TRBD1. This CDR3 has 15 residues. With V trimmed by 6 bases and J by 4 bases, 9 bases remained unmatched. Germline CDR1 SNHLY, CDR2 FYNNEI. CDR3 DNA sequence: TGTGCCAGCAGAGCCAGGGACAGGGAGTTAGAGACCCAGTACTTC. This codes for CASRARDRELETQYF.

The DNA of the CDR3 is TGTGCCAGCAGGATAGACAGGGGTCGGAAGACCCAGTACTTC. Amino acids: CASRIDRGRKTQYF. This chain connects TRBV7-8 to TRBJ2-5; 8 nucleotides match TRBD1. The CDR3 has 14 residues. Germline V lookup: CDR1 SGHVS, CDR2 FQNEAQ. V lost 6 bases and J lost 6; bases outside the gene matches: 9.

This clone was seen only once. This chain joins TRBV28 and TRBJ1-1; weak D call: TRBD1 (6 bases). CDR1 and CDR2 from the germline V gene are MDHEN and SYDVKM. Trimming shortened V by 5 bases and J by 1 base, and 14 bases separated the two germline ends. This CDR3 is 15 amino acids long. DNA for the CDR3: TGTGCCAGCAGTCCTTTGAGGGGGTCGAACACTGAAGCTTTCTTT. Its protein product is CASSPLRGSNTEAFF.

V gene TRBV6-1 combines with J gene TRBJ2-7; possible D gene TRBD2, 6 bases. The V gene lost 2 bases and the J gene lost 5 bases, with 19 bases spanning the gap. CDR3 length equals 16 residues. Germline V gives CDR1 MNHNS, CDR2 SASEGT. The CDR3 coding sequence is TGTGCCAGCAGTGAATCTGCGGGGCAGGGTACCAACGAGCAGTACTTC. Translation gives CASSESAGQGTNEQYF.

The chain links TRBV19 to TRBJ2-1; no firm D call. This CDR3 has 15 residues. Germline V gives CDR1 LNHDA, CDR2 SQIVND (reference sequence). Trimming removed 4 bases at V and 0 bases at J, with 10 bases between. CDR3: CASSTPPGSYNEQFF. CDR3 in DNA: TGTGCCAGTAGTACCCCTCCGGGCTCCTACAATGAGCAGTTCTTC. The variable domain in full, with the rest retrieved from reference TRBV19 and TRBJ2-1, is DGGITQSPKYLFRKEGQNVTLSCEQNLNHDAMYWYRQDPGQGLRLIYYSQIVNDFQKGDIAEGYSVSREKKESFPLTVTSAQKNPTAFYLCASSTPPGSYNEQFFGPGTRLTVL.

This rearrangement joins TRBV2 to TRBJ2-7; 7 bases are shared with TRBD1. The V gene end was trimmed by 8 bases and the J gene end by 3 bases; junction bases not matched to a gene: 7. This CDR3 has 13 residues. CDR1 SNHLY and CDR2 FYNNEI come from the germline V gene. The CDR3 coding sequence is TGTGCCAGCCACGGGACAGTAGTCTACGAGCAGTACTTC. Protein: CASHGTVVYEQYF.

V gene TRBV6-1 combines with J gene TRBJ1-4, with D unclear. The CDR3 consists of 14 residues. The V end was cut by 3 bases, the J end by 5 bases, with 10 bases between. Germline CDR1 and CDR2: MNHNS and SASEGT. Here the CDR3 reads CASSDPTGNEKLFF. The CDR3 nucleotides are TGTGCCAGCAGTGACCCGACTGGGAATGAAAAACTGTTTTTT.

In this sample, this clone turned up once. The V and J genes are TRBV19 and TRBJ2-3; 10 bases are a match to TRBD2. Germline assignment: CDR1 LNHDA and CDR2 SQIVND (reference sequence). This CDR3 has 19 residues. The trim removed 6 bases at V and 6 bases at J, leaving 21 bases unmatched. The CDR3 is CASSLSTGVLAGALDTQYF. CDR3 DNA: TGTGCCAGTAGCCTCTCGACCGGGGTGCTAGCGGGAGCTCTGGATACGCAGTATTTT.